This T cell receptor (beta chain) stems from a study of tumor and adjacent non-tumor tissue in lung cancer. Turning to the study itself: The cohort had 12 to 13 adenocarcinoma, a couple of squamous cell and 1 small cell patients. Aged about 31 to 80 years, patients included roughly 10 men and about 5 women with stage I to III disease. Whole-study findings and limits: Normal lung showed higher cumulative top 100 clone frequency than tumor.

TCRbeta libraries were built with three rounds of nested PCR, modified from ARM-PCR. A single record per CDR3 protein comes from TCRdb applying MiXCR to the multiplex PCR reads. This sample yields more than 85,000 distinct CDR3 sequences, of which around two thirds are seen a single time; more than 14% belongs to the top ten. With respect to this clonotype: Its target is not known. One junction end disagrees with the germline gene, perhaps due to a read error.

No cell sorting was done before RNA was extracted from the tissue. CDR3 length: 18 residues. Germline-derived CDR1 and CDR2 are SGHAT and FQNNGV. The receptor comes from a man between 65 and 85 years old with non-small cell lung cancer. The source material was lung tumor tissue. The rearrangement links TRBV11-2 to TRBJ2-3; the match to TRBD2 covers 8 bases. The CDR3 DNA reads as TGTACCAGCAGCCCTGGATTAGCGGGGCCCTTGAGCATAGATACGCAGTATTTT. It is translated as CTSSPGLAGPLSIDTQYF.